Below, 4 T cell receptor beta chains from the same sample are listed, as sequenced in a study of OX40 agonist ivuxolimab in advanced cancers. Clones were read by immunoSEQ multiplex PCR, and TCRdb kept only the in-frame ones, dropping some. The table shows nearly 60,000 clones, with about 87% occurring only once. The sequencing here drew on CD4+ or CD8+ T cells sorted from blood, taken in a trial of the OX40 agonist ivuxolimab. The receptors stem from an adult with an advanced solid tumor such as melanoma, head and neck, liver or kidney cancer.

The gene calls are TRBV5-1 and TRBJ1-4, with TRBD1 as a possible D gene (5 bases). The CDR3 is made up of 16 amino acids. Germline CDR1 is SGHRS and CDR2 is YFSETQ. Trimming stripped 0 bases from V and 0 bases from J, with 9 bases between. The CDR3 loop is CASSLGGTATNEKLFF. CDR3 nucleotide sequence: TGCGCCAGCAGCTTGGGGGGGACGGCAACTAATGAAAAACTGTTTTTT.

The rearrangement joins TRBV7-2 to TRBJ2-1; 9 positions match TRBD2. Germline trimming cut 1 base from V and 7 bases from J; bases unmatched to any gene: 17. The CDR3 is made up of 19 amino acids. The V gene's germline CDR1 is SGHTA and CDR2 FQGNSA. The CDR3 region has the DNA TGTGCCAGCAGCTTAGTCAACAGGGGAGCACTAGCGGGCAGGAATGAGCAGTTCTTC. Its translation is CASSLVNRGALAGRNEQFF.

The table lists this clone with a count of one. The genes are TRBV5-1 and TRBJ2-6; D unresolved. In germline, CDR1 is SGHRS, CDR2 YFSETQ. V was pared by 0 bases and J by 3 bases, with 4 bases between. CDR3 size: 14 residues. The CDR3 region has the DNA TGCGCCAGCAGCTTGGATTTTGGGGCCAACGTCCTGACTTTC. Protein: CASSLDFGANVLTF.

V usage is TRBV4-2 and J usage is TRBJ2-2; TRBD2 matches 10 bases. This CDR3 is built from 20 residues. Per germline, CDR1 LGHNA and CDR2 YNFKEQ. V lost 0 bases to trimming and J lost 1 base; unmatched junction nucleotides: 11. CDR3 DNA sequence: TGTGCCAGCAGCCAAGATTTGGTAGCGGGAGGAATCGGGAACACCGGGGAGCTGTTTTTT. Its translation: CASSQDLVAGGIGNTGELFF.